These 30 T cell receptor beta chains share one sample of origin, sequenced in a study of technical replicates of blood from a handful of donors. Clones were read by immunoSEQ multiplex PCR, and TCRdb kept only the in-frame ones, dropping some. Of about 15,000 clones listed, approximately 90% are singletons. Sequenced sample: PBMCs. The receptors come from a human donor in good health.

The genes are TRBV27 and TRBJ2-3; 11 bases match TRBD2. The ends lost 3 bases at V and 2 bases at J; junction bases unmatched: 7. CDR3 length: 17 residues. Germline loops: CDR1 MNHEY, CDR2 SMNVEV (reference sequence). CDR3 in amino acids: CASSLGGLAAYTDTQYF. In DNA form, the CDR3 reads TGTGCCAGCAGTTTGGGGGGACTAGCGGCCTACACAGATACGCAGTATTTT.

The J gene is TRBJ1-5, the V gene TRBV4-1, with a possible D match to TRBD1 (6 bases). This CDR3 contains 18 residues. Germline-derived CDR1 and CDR2 are MGHRA and YSYEKL. The V gene lost 1 base and the J gene lost 0 bases, with 16 bases spanning the gap. CDR3 DNA: TGCGCCAGCAGCCAAGCCCATCCCGGGACAATTAGCAATCAGCCCCAGCATTTT. Its protein is CASSQAHPGTISNQPQHF.

The J gene is TRBJ2-7, the V gene TRBV18; D might be TRBD1 (5 bases). Trimming took 6 bases from V and 5 from J, leaving 14 bases between them. Germline CDR1 is KGHSH and CDR2 is LQKENI. The CDR3 is made up of 13 amino acids. The CDR3 DNA reads as TGTGCCAGCTCTCTAGGGGCCGACCACGAGCAGTACTTC. Its protein is CASSLGADHEQYF.

This sequence joins TRBV30 and TRBJ1-5, with D maybe TRBD1 (5 bases). CDR3 length: 13 amino acids. The germline CDR1 and CDR2 sequences are GTSNPN and SVGIG (reference sequence). V was pared by 5 bases and J by 2 bases, with 10 bases between. The CDR3 region has the DNA TGTGCCTGGGGGGGACTCGGCAATCAGCCCCAGCATTTT. Encoded protein: CAWGGLGNQPQHF.

CDR3 protein: CASSPGQGGNQPQHF. The CDR3 nucleotides read TGTGCCAGCTCACCGGGACAGGGTGGCAATCAGCCCCAGCATTTT. The J gene is TRBJ1-5, the V gene TRBV18, with TRBD1 matching over 9 bases. Losses at the gene ends were 3 bases for V and 2 bases for J; bases not matched to a gene: 2. The CDR3 contains 15 residues. The V gene's germline CDR1 is KGHSH and CDR2 LQKENI.

This chain joins TRBV9 and TRBJ1-4; 8 nucleotides agree with TRBD1. The V and J ends lost 0 bases and 6 bases, in that order; junction bases with no gene match: 10. Germline values: CDR1 SGDLS, CDR2 YYNGEE. The CDR3 totals 17 residues. The CDR3 reads CASSVEGRGRDDEKLFF. The CDR3 nucleotides are TGTGCCAGCAGCGTAGAGGGCAGGGGGCGAGACGATGAAAAACTGTTTTTT.

The V and J genes are TRBV5-1 and TRBJ2-7, with 7 bases matching TRBD2. The CDR3 runs to 14 residues. The germline V gene has CDR1 SGHRS and CDR2 YFSETQ. Germline trimming cut 0 bases from V and 3 bases from J; bases unmatched to any gene: 3. The CDR3 DNA sequence: TGCGCCAGCAGCTTGGGGTCGGGAGGCTACGAGCAGTACTTC. This encodes CASSLGSGGYEQYF.

The rearrangement joins TRBV30 to TRBJ1-3; D is uncertain. Germline values: CDR1 GTSNPN, CDR2 SVGIG (reference sequence). V lost 3 bases and J 0 bases, leaving 12 bases between the germline ends. The CDR3 is 15 amino acids. The CDR3 DNA follows: TGTGCCTGGAGCGAGACTCTTCCCTCTGGAAACACCATATATTTT. Protein product: CAWSETLPSGNTIYF.

This chain links TRBV5-8 with TRBJ1-3, with 10 bases that match TRBD1. This CDR3 has 15 residues. V gave up 4 bases and J gave up 4 bases; unmatched junction bases: 5. Germline assignment: CDR1 SGHTS and CDR2 YDEGEE. The CDR3 loop reads CASSRTGGEGNTIYF. DNA of the CDR3: TGTGCCAGCAGCCGGACAGGGGGTGAGGGAAACACCATATATTTT.

The genes are TRBV7-9 and TRBJ2-3, with TRBD2 identical over 8 bases. Looked up from germline, CDR1 is SEHNR and CDR2 is FQNEAQ (reference sequence). This CDR3 is 18 amino acids long. Trimming removed 3 bases from V and 5 bases from J; junction bases left unmatched: 16. CDR3 sequence: CASSFSPSGLPGGDTQYF. DNA for the CDR3: TGTGCCAGCAGCTTCTCCCCTAGCGGGCTGCCTGGGGGAGATACGCAGTATTTT.

This clone was seen a handful of times. The chain recombines TRBV19 with TRBJ1-1, with D perhaps matching TRBD1 (5 bases). Trimming took off 7 bases at V and 4 bases at J, with 16 bases between the two ends. The CDR3 covers 14 residues. The germline CDR1 and CDR2 sequences are LNHDA and SQIVND (reference sequence). The CDR3 DNA reads as TGTGCCAGTACCTCCGAGGGGAGGACCACTGAAGCTTTCTTT. The encoded protein is CASTSEGRTTEAFF.

This sequence joins TRBV18 and TRBJ1-5; 9 bases map to TRBD1. V lost 3 bases to trimming and J lost 9 bases; unmatched junction nucleotides: 12. The germline gives CDR1 KGHSH, CDR2 LQKENI. The CDR3 contains 16 residues. The CDR3 coding sequence is TGTGCCAGCTCACCCGAACAGGGGGCCAAGGGTAGGCCCCAGCATTTT. Translating it yields CASSPEQGAKGRPQHF.

This clone has more than one count but fewer than ten. The J gene is TRBJ1-5, the V gene TRBV28; 7 bases are a match to TRBD1. CDR3 size: 14 residues. V was pared by 6 bases and J by 2 bases, with 4 bases of the junction left unmatched. The V gene's germline CDR1 is MDHEN and CDR2 SYDVKM. CDR3 region: CASSTDRGNQPQHF. In DNA form, the CDR3 reads TGTGCCAGCAGCACTGACAGGGGCAATCAGCCCCAGCATTTT.

CDR3 in amino acids: CASSMSGGTEAFF. The CDR3 region has the DNA TGTGCCAGTAGTATGTCCGGGGGCACTGAAGCTTTCTTT. The V gene is TRBV19, the J gene TRBJ1-1, with D perhaps matching TRBD1 (5 bases). There are 13 residues in the CDR3. Germline V CDR1 and CDR2: LNHDA, SQIVND (reference sequence). Trimming pared 3 bases from V and 4 bases from J, leaving 9 bases between.

The chain is built from TRBV6-1 and TRBJ2-5, with D perhaps TRBD1 (7 bases). Per the germline V gene, CDR1 is MNHNS and CDR2 is SASEGT. This CDR3 spans 16 amino acids. With 2 bases removed from V and 5 bases from J, the gap between germline ends came to 18 bases. The CDR3 protein is CASSERRGQEWETQYF. CDR3 nucleotide sequence: TGTGCCAGCAGTGAACGGAGGGGGCAAGAGTGGGAGACCCAGTACTTC.

This chain uses TRBV18 with TRBJ1-4, with a weak D call TRBD1 (5 bases). The CDR3 runs 15 residues. V gave up 1 base and J gave up 5 bases, with 11 bases separating them. CDR1 KGHSH and CDR2 LQKENI come from the germline V gene. The CDR3 DNA is TGTGCCAGCTCACCACTCCAGGGCCGAAATGAAAAACTGTTTTTT. It codes for CASSPLQGRNEKLFF.

This chain connects TRBV10-2 to TRBJ2-7; D not resolved. Trimming shortened V by 0 bases and J by 2 bases, and 8 bases separated the two germline ends. The CDR3 loop spans 14 amino acids. The germline V gene encodes CDR1 WSHSY and CDR2 SAAADI. The CDR3 reads CASSESLAAYEQYF. In DNA, the CDR3 is TGCGCCAGCAGTGAGTCTCTGGCGGCCTACGAGCAGTACTTC.

This clone appeared a single time. J is TRBJ2-1 and V is TRBV2; no definite D call. Trimming shortened V by 11 bases and J by 0 bases, and 17 bases separated the two germline ends. The CDR3 runs to 15 residues. The germline V gene encodes CDR1 SNHLY and CDR2 FYNNEI. The CDR3: CARTSGSSSYNEQFF. In DNA form, the CDR3 reads TGTGCCCGCACTTCCGGGTCGAGCTCCTACAATGAGCAGTTCTTC.

The chain couples TRBV5-4 to TRBJ2-5; 7 bases align to TRBD2. CDR1 is SGHNT, CDR2 YYREEE, per germline (reference sequence). Unmatched junction bases numbered 7, after V lost 2 bases and J lost 3 bases. The CDR3 contains 15 residues. CDR3 nucleotides: TGTGCCAGCAGCTTAGGTGCGGGAGATGAAGAGACCCAGTACTTC. This sequence encodes CASSLGAGDEETQYF.

The chain has TRBV7-8 and TRBJ2-2, with TRBD1 matching over 9 bases. The CDR3 has 16 residues. Germline V gene data show CDR1 as SGHVS and CDR2 as FQNEAQ. Losses at the gene ends were 3 bases for V and 6 bases for J; bases not matched to a gene: 8. CDR3 bases: TGTGCCAGCAGCTTTCGGGACAGGGTTGGGGCCGGGGAGCTGTTTTTT. Protein sequence: CASSFRDRVGAGELFF. Using reference TRBV7-8 and TRBJ2-2 for the parts outside the CDR3, the full variable domain is GAGVSQSPRYKVAKRGQDVALRCDPISGHVSLFWYQQALGQGPEFLTYFQNEAQLDKSGLPSDRFFAERPEGSVSTLKIQRTQQEDSAVYLCASSFRDRVGAGELFFGEGSRLTVL.

The gene calls are TRBV5-1 and TRBJ2-2; no clear D. The CDR3 is 14 residues long. V dropped 7 bases and J dropped 6 bases, with 16 bases sitting between them. Germline V gene lookup returns CDR1 SGHRS and CDR2 YFSETQ. CDR3 DNA: TGCGCCAGCGTCGCCCCCCAGTTCCCCGGGGAGCTGTTTTTT. Its protein product is CASVAPQFPGELFF. Combining the CDR3 with reference TRBV5-1 and TRBJ2-2 gives the whole variable domain KAGVTQTPRYLIKTRGQQVTLSCSPISGHRSVSWYQQTPGQGLQFLFEYFSETQRNKGNFPGRFSGRQFSNSRSEMNVSTLELGDSALYLCASVAPQFPGELFFGEGSRLTVL.

The chain is built from TRBV5-6 and TRBJ1-5; D gene ambiguous. The germline CDR1 and CDR2 sequences are SGHDT and YYEEEE. With 1 base removed from V and 5 bases from J, the gap between germline ends came to 10 bases. The CDR3 contains 14 residues. The CDR3 sequence: CASSLYRDHQPQHF. DNA for the CDR3: TGTGCCAGCAGCTTGTACAGAGACCATCAGCCCCAGCATTTT.

Only a few counts were recorded for this clone. The J gene is TRBJ2-2, the V gene TRBV5-5, with 9 bases aligning to TRBD2. The CDR3 totals 15 residues. Germline V gene data show CDR1 as SGHKS and CDR2 as YYEKEE (reference sequence). The trim removed 3 bases at V and 3 bases at J, leaving 3 bases unmatched. CDR3 sequence (DNA): TGTGCCAGCAGCTGGGGACTAGCAGACACCGGGGAGCTGTTTTTT. It translates to CASSWGLADTGELFF.

The rearrangement joins TRBV13 to TRBJ2-3; 11 bases line up with TRBD2. Germline V gene data show CDR1 as PRHDT and CDR2 as FYEKMQ (reference sequence). After removal of 2 bases from V and 4 bases from J, the junction contained 8 bases not matched to a gene. The CDR3 covers 17 residues. The CDR3 reads CASSLYSGREGADTQYF. The CDR3 coding sequence is TGTGCCAGCAGCTTATATAGCGGGAGGGAAGGGGCAGATACGCAGTATTTT.

This chain uses TRBV5-6 with TRBJ1-3; D not certain. The CDR3 spans 14 residues. The V gene's germline CDR1 is SGHDT and CDR2 YYEEEE. V lost 2 bases and J 0 bases, leaving 6 bases between the germline ends. The CDR3 region has the DNA TGTGCCAGCAGCTTCGGGTACTCTGGAAACACCATATATTTT. This sequence encodes CASSFGYSGNTIYF.

V usage is TRBV18 and J usage is TRBJ2-1; D is undetermined. Germline-derived CDR1 and CDR2 are KGHSH and LQKENI. The CDR3 extends over 13 amino acids. Trimming left V 2 bases short and J 7 bases short, with 9 bases between. CDR3 protein: CASSPGQENEQFF. As DNA, the CDR3 is TGTGCCAGCTCACCAGGGCAGGAAAATGAGCAGTTCTTC. Full variable domain (outside the CDR3, taken from reference TRBV18 and TRBJ2-1): NAGVMQNPRHLVRRRGQEARLRCSPMKGHSHVYWYRQLPEEGLKFMVYLQKENIIDESGMPKERFSAEFPKEGPSILRIQQVVRGDSAAYFCASSPGQENEQFFGPGTRLTVL.

The V and J genes are TRBV4-2 and TRBJ2-1; 10 bases fit TRBD2. This CDR3 spans 17 amino acids. Trimming removed 1 base from V and 0 bases from J; junction bases left unmatched: 3. CDR1 and CDR2 (germline): LGHNA, YNFKEQ. Here the CDR3 reads CASSQGTSGDSYNEQFF. In nucleotides, the CDR3 is TGTGCCAGCAGCCAAGGCACTAGCGGGGACTCCTACAATGAGCAGTTCTTC.

The chain uses TRBV5-1 and TRBJ1-2; D is perhaps TRBD1 (6 bases). Germline CDR1 SGHRS, CDR2 YFSETQ. The CDR3 sequence is 14 residues long. V was trimmed by 0 bases and J by 7 bases, leaving 13 bases between them. CDR3 protein: CASSLGQGGFGYTF. In DNA form, the CDR3 reads TGCGCCAGCAGCTTGGGTCAAGGGGGTTTTGGCTACACCTTC.

The chain has TRBV2 and TRBJ2-3; 10 nucleotides match TRBD1. V was pared by 7 bases and J by 6 bases, with 7 bases of the junction left unmatched. The CDR3 spans 14 residues. The germline V gene encodes CDR1 SNHLY and CDR2 FYNNEI. Written as DNA, the CDR3 is TGTGCCAGCACCCCCGGGACAGGGGTGGATACGCAGTATTTT. This translates into CASTPGTGVDTQYF.

The chain combines TRBV7-2 with TRBJ2-3; D may be TRBD1 (5 bases). The CDR3 runs to 13 residues. Germline CDR1 and CDR2: SGHTA and FQGNSA. Trimming stripped 2 bases from V and 4 bases from J, with 7 bases between. CDR3 sequence (DNA): TGTGCCAGCAGCTTACAGGGCGCAGATACGCAGTATTTT. It codes for CASSLQGADTQYF.